This passage covers 27 T cell receptor beta chains from one sample sequenced in a study of metastatic and nonmetastatic thyroid tumors. Before thyroid surgery, none of the patients had received any treatment. TCRdb reassembled clones from the PCR reads with MiXCR. The table shows 15,000 to 20,000 clones, with around 28% occurring only once. The sequenced material came from tumor tissue. The receptors were sampled from a female donor with papillary thyroid cancer or a benign thyroid nodule (not recorded which). Some clones in this sample may be carry-over from other donors' samples.

The chain couples TRBV7-2 to TRBJ2-5, with 12 bases identical to TRBD2. The trim removed 5 bases at V and 4 bases at J, leaving 5 bases unmatched. The length of the CDR3 is 15 residues. The germline CDR1 and CDR2 sequences are SGHTA and FQGNSA. CDR3: CASSPSGGAGETQYF. The CDR3, as DNA: TGTGCCAGCAGCCCTAGCGGGGGGGCCGGAGAGACCCAGTACTTC.

This clone was seen a few times. V and J are TRBV27 and TRBJ1-2, with 8 bases aligning to TRBD1. The germline gives CDR1 MNHEY, CDR2 SMNVEV (reference sequence). After removal of 0 bases from V and 11 bases from J, the junction contained 11 bases not matched to a gene. The CDR3 totals 15 residues. CDR3 sequence reads: CASSLSPLQGAGYTF. In DNA, the CDR3 is TGTGCCAGCAGTTTATCACCTCTCCAGGGGGCTGGGTACACCTTC.

This clone has just a few counts. This chain connects TRBV6-4 to TRBJ2-7, with 7 bases identical to TRBD2. This CDR3 contains 14 residues. The junction had 7 bases not matched to a gene; V was cut back by 6 bases and J by 2 bases. Germline V gene lookup returns CDR1 MRHNA and CDR2 SNTAGT. As DNA, the CDR3 is TGTGCCAGCAGCCCGGTAGCGGGCCCCTACGAGCAGTACTTC. It specifies CASSPVAGPYEQYF.

In this sample, this clone is medium-sized. The chain combines TRBV2 with TRBJ2-7, with a possible D match to TRBD2 (6 bases). With 5 bases removed from V and 0 bases from J, the gap between germline ends came to 8 bases. Looked up from germline, CDR1 is SNHLY and CDR2 is FYNNEI. The CDR3 is 13 amino acids. The CDR3 reads CASSFGSSYEQYF. In DNA form, the CDR3 reads TGTGCCAGCAGTTTCGGGAGCTCCTACGAGCAGTACTTC.

Of note for this clone: The junction does not match germline at one end; this may be a read error. The chain employs TRBV6-1 and TRBJ2-1, with a weak D call TRBD2 (5 bases). This CDR3 comprises 15 residues. The V gene's germline CDR1 is MNHNS and CDR2 SASEGT. As DNA, the CDR3 is TGTGCCAGTTCCTCCAACGGGGTCCCCTACCATGAGCAGTTCTTC. Translating gives CASSSNGVPYHEQFF.

This clone was recorded a few times. The J gene is TRBJ1-1, the V gene TRBV19; D is unclear. Germline V lookup: CDR1 LNHDA, CDR2 SQIVND (reference sequence). Trimming removed 7 bases from V and 6 bases from J, with 18 bases in between. The CDR3 loop spans 14 amino acids. CDR3 DNA: TGTGCCAGTACCCTAGGGCCAGACGTATCTGAAGCTTTCTTT. Its translation: CASTLGPDVSEAFF.

This clone was seen a handful of times. The chain carries TRBV6-1 and TRBJ2-7; 13 bases align to TRBD2. Germline CDR1 reads MNHNS; CDR2 reads SASEGT. CDR3 size: 18 residues. The J segment lost 3 bases and the V segment lost 3 bases, leaving 11 bases of the junction unmatched. CDR3 sequence reads: CASSDPTSGRAPGYEQYF. The CDR3 DNA follows: TGTGCCAGCAGTGACCCTACTAGCGGGAGGGCTCCCGGCTACGAGCAGTACTTC.

The CDR3 DNA sequence: TGTGCCAGCAGCGGGGGCCCTGGGGCCAACGTCCTGACTTTC. This gives the protein CASSGGPGANVLTF. This chain connects TRBV6-2 or TRBV6-3 to TRBJ2-6; D is perhaps TRBD1 or TRBD2 (6 bases each). This CDR3 is 14 amino acids long. Per germline, CDR1 MNHEY and CDR2 SVGEGT. V shed 6 bases and J shed 2 bases, with 8 bases lying between them.

The genes are TRBV9 and TRBJ1-2; no clear D gene. V shed 1 base and J shed 0 bases, with 13 bases lying between them. There are 16 residues in the CDR3. Germline V gene lookup returns CDR1 SGDLS and CDR2 YYNGEE. CDR3 sequence (DNA): TGTGCCAGCAGCGTAAGTCCAGCACATGCTAACTATGGCTACACCTTC. Its protein product is CASSVSPAHANYGYTF. The full variable domain, rest sourced from reference TRBV9 and TRBJ1-2, is DSGVTQTPKHLITATGQRVTLRCSPRSGDLSVYWYQQSLDQGLQFLIQYYNGEERAKGNILERFSAQQFPDLHSELNLSSLELGDSALYFCASSVSPAHANYGYTFGSGTRLTVV.

By sample share, this clone is medium-sized. J is TRBJ2-7 and V is TRBV6-5, with 8 bases matching TRBD1. Trimming took 2 bases from V and 12 from J; bases not matched to a gene: 15. The CDR3 spans 15 residues. CDR1 MNHEY and CDR2 SVGAGI come from the germline V gene. CDR3 coding DNA: TGTGCCAGCAGTTACGAGTCCGTAGCAGGGGGCGGATCGTACTTC. Translation: CASSYESVAGGGSYF.

This clone was picked up many times. The chain has TRBV20-1 and TRBJ1-5; TRBD1 matches at 10 bases. Germline V gives CDR1 DFQATT, CDR2 SNEGSKA (reference sequence). The CDR3 loop spans 15 amino acids. V dropped 5 bases and J dropped 2; count of bases not matched to a gene: 6. CDR3 sequence (DNA): TGCAGTGCTTCATCCGGGACAGGGGGCAATCAGCCCCAGCATTTT. Translation gives CSASSGTGGNQPQHF.

This clone was detected many times. Being one base from a much bigger clone, this may be a read error. Other DNA variants within this sample encode the same CDR3. V gene TRBV9 combines with J gene TRBJ2-7, with 8 bases aligning to TRBD1. J was trimmed by 2 bases and V by 0 bases; bases with no gene match: 4. The CDR3 has 15 amino acids. Germline lookup yields CDR1 SGDLS and CDR2 YYNGEE. In DNA, the CDR3 is TGTGCCAGCAGCGTAGGGAGACAGGGGACCTACGAGCAGTACTTC. The encoded protein is CASSVGRQGTYEQYF.

In its sample, this clone is medium-sized. The chain recombines TRBV6-1 with TRBJ2-3; possible D gene TRBD1, 6 bases. V was cut by 5 bases and J by 2 bases, with 14 bases left in between. Germline assignment: CDR1 MNHNS and CDR2 SASEGT. The CDR3 sequence is 15 residues long. The CDR3 here is CASSWGRRDTDTQYF. CDR3 DNA sequence: TGTGCCAGCAGTTGGGGGCGCCGGGACACAGATACGCAGTATTTT.

This clone has more than one count but fewer than ten. This rearrangement joins TRBV12-5 to TRBJ2-5; no reliable D call. Trimming left V 3 bases short and J 2 bases short, with 7 bases between. Germline V gene sequence: CDR1 LGHNT, CDR2 FRNRAP. This CDR3 contains 13 residues. CDR3 nucleotide sequence: TGTGCTAGTGGTTTAGCTGGACAAGAGACCCAGTACTTC. Amino acids: CASGLAGQETQYF.

Within the sample, this clone is medium-sized (0.01 to 0.1%). CDR3: CATESYNSPLHF. DNA of the CDR3: TGTGCCACCGAGTCCTATAATTCACCCCTCCACTTT. The V gene is TRBV24-1, the J gene TRBJ1-6, with no clear D. Trimming removed 9 bases at V and 1 base at J, with 3 bases between. This CDR3 spans 12 amino acids. Germline V gives CDR1 KGHDR, CDR2 SFDVKD.

CDR3 amino acids: CASRSEGTGELFF. In DNA form, the CDR3 reads TGTGCCAGCAGAAGTGAAGGGACCGGGGAGCTGTTTTTT. V gene TRBV12-3 or TRBV12-4 combines with J gene TRBJ2-2; D is unresolved. V lost 6 bases and J lost 5, with 10 bases in between. The CDR3 contains 13 residues.

This clone was picked up a small number of times. The V and J genes are TRBV28 and TRBJ2-2; 11 nucleotides align to TRBD1. Germline lookup yields CDR1 MDHEN and CDR2 SYDVKM. The CDR3 spans 17 residues. Trimming took 5 bases from V and 4 from J; bases not matched to a gene: 9. CDR3: CASSISIGTGGTGELFF. The CDR3 DNA follows: TGTGCCAGCAGTATTTCGATAGGGACAGGGGGCACCGGGGAGCTGTTTTTT.

This clone was observed a few times. A read error may be the cause here, since a much bigger clone is one base away. This sequence joins TRBV19 and TRBJ2-7; D is unresolved. The length of the CDR3 is 12 residues. CDR1 and CDR2 from the germline V gene are LNHDA and SQIVND (reference sequence). Trimming left V 6 bases short and J 0 bases short, with 6 bases between. The CDR3 nucleotides are TGTGCCAGTAGGTGGGACTCCTACGAGCAGTACTTC. It specifies CASRWDSYEQYF.

Here the CDR3 reads CASNLDTTDTQYF. The CDR3 bases are TGCGCCAGCAACCTGGACACCACAGATACGCAGTATTTT. This rearrangement joins TRBV5-1 to TRBJ2-3; maybe TRBD1 (5 bases). The germline V gene encodes CDR1 SGHRS and CDR2 YFSETQ. The CDR3 consists of 13 residues. V gave up 6 bases and J gave up 2 bases, with 10 bases separating them.

The chain joins TRBV2 to TRBJ2-7; the D is unclear. Germline CDR1 reads SNHLY; CDR2 reads FYNNEI. Trimming left V 5 bases short and J 0 bases short, with 2 bases between. The CDR3 runs 11 residues. CDR3 coding DNA: TGTGCCAGCAGTCACTCCTACGAGCAGTACTTC. Protein sequence: CASSHSYEQYF.

The J gene is TRBJ2-3, the V gene TRBV20-1, with D hard to call. Germline assignment: CDR1 DFQATT and CDR2 SNEGSKA (reference sequence). CDR3 length: 10 residues. The CDR3 region is CGPPTDTQYF. The CDR3 DNA follows: TGCGGACCCCCCACAGATACGCAGTATTTT.

By its share, this clone is medium-sized (0.01 to 0.1%). The J gene is TRBJ2-6, the V gene TRBV7-8; unclear D gene. CDR1 is SGHVS, CDR2 FQNEAQ, per germline. Trimming stripped 0 bases from V and 0 bases from J, with 3 bases between. This CDR3 is built from 15 residues. In nucleotides, the CDR3 is TGTGCCAGCAGCTTAGCCGCCTCTGGGGCCAACGTCCTGACTTTC. The encoded protein is CASSLAASGANVLTF.

The chain carries TRBV20-1 and TRBJ2-2, with D perhaps matching TRBD1 or TRBD2 (5 bases each). Germline V gene lookup returns CDR1 DFQATT and CDR2 SNEGSKA (reference sequence). The V gene lost 3 bases and the J gene lost 8 bases, with 13 bases spanning the gap. CDR3 length: 13 residues. This CDR3 reads CSASPEGPGELFF. DNA of the CDR3: TGCAGTGCTAGCCCCGAGGGACCGGGGGAGCTGTTTTTT.

The V call is TRBV20-1, the J call TRBJ1-2; 7 bases are a match to TRBD1. The CDR3 consists of 11 residues. The V and J ends lost 5 bases and 4 bases, in that order; junction bases with no gene match: 1. Germline lookup yields CDR1 DFQATT and CDR2 SNEGSKA (reference sequence). The CDR3 protein is CSAPGGYGYTF. The CDR3 region has the DNA TGCAGTGCTCCAGGGGGCTATGGCTACACCTTC.

This clone occurred a few times. The rearrangement uses TRBV11-2 and TRBJ1-5, with 8 nucleotides matching TRBD1. Germline CDR1 is SGHAT and CDR2 is FQNNGV. V lost 1 base to trimming and J lost 5 bases; unmatched junction nucleotides: 1. The CDR3 extends over 14 amino acids. The CDR3: CASSLGQGYQPQHF. CDR3 coding DNA: TGTGCCAGCAGCTTAGGACAGGGGTATCAGCCCCAGCATTTT.

The genes are TRBV4-3 and TRBJ1-2; no firm D call. CDR3 length: 12 residues. The germline gives CDR1 LGHNA, CDR2 YSLEER. With 3 bases removed from V and 9 bases from J, the gap between germline ends came to 11 bases. This CDR3 reads CASSQELCSYTF. The CDR3 DNA reads as TGCGCCAGCAGCCAGGAGTTATGCAGCTACACCTTC.

The chain recombines TRBV27 with TRBJ2-7; D tentatively fits TRBD1 or TRBD2 (5 bases each). This CDR3 comprises 15 residues. Germline loops: CDR1 MNHEY, CDR2 SMNVEV (reference sequence). V was shortened by 3 bases and J by 1 base, with 13 bases between the two germline ends. Here the CDR3 reads CASSFSGLSSYEQYF. DNA of the CDR3: TGTGCCAGCAGTTTCTCGGGGCTTTCGTCCTACGAGCAGTACTTC.